The 13 T cell receptor beta chains below all came from one sample that was sequenced in a study of cytomegalovirus exposure and HLA in healthy donors. Assay used: immunoSEQ multiplex PCR; TCRdb lists only in-frame clones, some missing. The sample yields about 74,000 clones, about 93% seen once. Sequencing was done on a sample of PBMCs. These receptor sequences come from a woman in her late teens or twenties in good health and CMV-seropositive.

This chain links TRBV7-9 with TRBJ1-2; no firm D call. The CDR3 length is 16 residues. The V end lost 0 bases, the J end lost 2 bases, and 13 bases lay between the germline ends. The germline CDR1 and CDR2 sequences are SEHNR and FQNEAQ (reference sequence). As DNA, the CDR3 is TGTGCCAGCAGCTTAGCGGGAGAGGACGGGAACTATGGCTACACCTTC. Translation: CASSLAGEDGNYGYTF.

The chain links TRBV2 to TRBJ2-4; TRBD1 aligns across 8 bases. With 5 bases clipped from V and 12 bases from J, the junction kept 12 bases outside the gene matches. The V gene's germline CDR1 is SNHLY and CDR2 FYNNEI. The CDR3 loop spans 14 amino acids. This CDR3 is CASSPLQGEVAQYF. Here the CDR3 DNA reads TGTGCCAGCAGTCCCCTACAGGGGGAAGTGGCTCAGTACTTC.

This chain connects TRBV18 to TRBJ2-2; D may be TRBD1 (5 bases). V was pared by 3 bases and J by 4 bases, with 12 bases between. The germline CDR1 and CDR2 sequences are KGHSH and LQKENI. This CDR3 comprises 15 residues. Written as DNA, the CDR3 is TGTGCCAGCTCACCCGACAGAGACGCCACCGGGGAGCTGTTTTTT. Translating gives CASSPDRDATGELFF.

This clone turned up a few times. This chain joins TRBV29-1 and TRBJ1-1; 9 bases fit TRBD1. In germline, CDR1 is SQVTM, CDR2 ANQGSEA. V lost 8 bases and J lost 5; bases outside the gene matches: 12. There are 14 residues in the CDR3. CDR3 sequence reads: CSSALGTGRTEAFF. Written as DNA, the CDR3 is TGCAGCTCCGCCCTCGGGACAGGGCGGACTGAAGCTTTCTTT.

The CDR3 region has the DNA TGTGCCAGCTCACGACGACAGGGATCGAACTATGGCTACACCTTC. Amino acid sequence: CASSRRQGSNYGYTF. The rearrangement joins TRBV18 to TRBJ1-2, with TRBD1 matching 7 bases. With 4 bases clipped from V and 2 bases from J, the junction kept 7 bases outside the gene matches. Looked up from germline, CDR1 is KGHSH and CDR2 is LQKENI. The CDR3 has 15 amino acids.

The chain joins TRBV4-3 to TRBJ2-3, with D perhaps matching TRBD1 (6 bases). Germline CDR1 LGHNA, CDR2 YSLEER. The V gene lost 5 bases and the J gene lost 6 bases, with 21 bases spanning the gap. The CDR3 is made up of 16 amino acids. The CDR3 loop reads CASSGRSSGTFDTQYF. The CDR3 nucleotides are TGCGCCAGCAGCGGGCGCTCATCAGGGACATTTGATACGCAGTATTTT.

The rearrangement joins TRBV7-2 to TRBJ2-1; possible D gene TRBD1, 6 bases. CDR1 SGHTA and CDR2 FQGNSA come from the germline V gene. This CDR3 contains 15 residues. Trimming shortened V by 1 base and J by 2 bases, and 9 bases separated the two germline ends. In DNA, the CDR3 is TGTGCCAGCAGCTTAGGGCAGGGGACCTACAATGAGCAGTTCTTC. This sequence encodes CASSLGQGTYNEQFF.

The rearrangement joins TRBV2 to TRBJ1-1; 7 bases agree with TRBD1. The CDR3 is made up of 14 amino acids. The germline V gene encodes CDR1 SNHLY and CDR2 FYNNEI. Germline trimming cut 8 bases from V and 2 bases from J; bases unmatched to any gene: 8. CDR3 loop: CASARGQTNTEAFF. The CDR3 DNA sequence: TGTGCCAGCGCTAGGGGACAGACTAACACTGAAGCTTTCTTT. The full variable domain, rest sourced from reference TRBV2 and TRBJ1-1, is EPEVTQTPSHQVTQMGQEVILRCVPISNHLYFYWYRQILGQKVEFLVSFYNNEISEKSEIFDDQFSVERPDGSNFTLKIRSTKLEDSAMYFCASARGQTNTEAFFGQGTRLTVV.

This clone was observed once. The chain links TRBV6-4 to TRBJ1-5, with D maybe TRBD1 (6 bases). Trimming shortened V by 5 bases and J by 3 bases, and 11 bases separated the two germline ends. Germline V gives CDR1 MRHNA, CDR2 SNTAGT. The CDR3 runs 14 residues. As DNA, the CDR3 is TGTGCCAGCAGTCCCGAGGGACACAATCAGCCCCAGCATTTT. It specifies CASSPEGHNQPQHF.

This clone has only one observation. A junction end diverges from the germline sequence, so it may reflect a read error. The chain carries TRBV30 and TRBJ1-1; D call uncertain. Germline CDR1 and CDR2: GTSNPN and SVGIG (reference sequence). The CDR3 runs 11 residues. CDR3 sequence: CAWSVSTEVFF. As DNA, the CDR3 is TGTGCCTGGAGTGTGTCCACTGAAGTTTTCTTT.

This chain joins TRBV5-1 and TRBJ2-3, with 8 bases aligning to TRBD2. CDR1 and CDR2 from the germline V gene are SGHRS and YFSETQ. The CDR3 has 16 amino acids. V shed 2 bases, J shed 5 bases, and the junction held 10 bases outside the gene matches. CDR3 DNA sequence: TGCGCCAGCAGCTTAATCGGGGGGGGACCCGGAGATACGCAGTATTTT. Translated, it gives CASSLIGGGPGDTQYF.

V is TRBV9 and J is TRBJ2-2; a possible D gene is TRBD2 (6 bases). The germline CDR1 and CDR2 sequences are SGDLS and YYNGEE. The CDR3 totals 18 residues. V was shortened by 0 bases and J by 3 bases, with 18 bases between the two germline ends. The CDR3 is CASSVEEGDGRHTGELFF. For the CDR3, the DNA is TGTGCCAGCAGCGTAGAGGAAGGGGACGGGAGACACACCGGGGAGCTGTTTTTT.

The chain combines TRBV5-1 with TRBJ1-4; tentative D call: TRBD1 (6 bases). V was shortened by 0 bases and J by 8 bases, with 14 bases between the two germline ends. CDR1 and CDR2 from the germline V gene are SGHRS and YFSETQ. This CDR3 comprises 15 residues. The CDR3 coding sequence is TGCGCCAGCAGCTTGGCCCCCGGGGGGCGGGAAAAACTGTTTTTT. Its translation: CASSLAPGGREKLFF. Together with reference TRBV5-1 and TRBJ1-4, the CDR3 gives the full variable domain: KAGVTQTPRYLIKTRGQQVTLSCSPISGHRSVSWYQQTPGQGLQFLFEYFSETQRNKGNFPGRFSGRQFSNSRSEMNVSTLELGDSALYLCASSLAPGGREKLFFGSGTQLSVL.